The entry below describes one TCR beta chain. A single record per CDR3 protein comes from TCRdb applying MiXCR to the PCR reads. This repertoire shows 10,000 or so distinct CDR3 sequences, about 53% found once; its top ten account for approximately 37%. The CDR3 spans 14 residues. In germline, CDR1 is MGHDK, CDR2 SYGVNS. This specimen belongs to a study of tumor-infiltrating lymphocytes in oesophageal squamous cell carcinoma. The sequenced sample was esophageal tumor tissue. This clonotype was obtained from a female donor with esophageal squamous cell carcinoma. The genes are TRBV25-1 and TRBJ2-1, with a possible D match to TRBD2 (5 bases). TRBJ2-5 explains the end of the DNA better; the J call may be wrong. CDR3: CASSRISSGETQYF. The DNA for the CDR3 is TGTGCCAGCAGCCGTATATCCTCGGGGGAGACCCAGTACTTC.